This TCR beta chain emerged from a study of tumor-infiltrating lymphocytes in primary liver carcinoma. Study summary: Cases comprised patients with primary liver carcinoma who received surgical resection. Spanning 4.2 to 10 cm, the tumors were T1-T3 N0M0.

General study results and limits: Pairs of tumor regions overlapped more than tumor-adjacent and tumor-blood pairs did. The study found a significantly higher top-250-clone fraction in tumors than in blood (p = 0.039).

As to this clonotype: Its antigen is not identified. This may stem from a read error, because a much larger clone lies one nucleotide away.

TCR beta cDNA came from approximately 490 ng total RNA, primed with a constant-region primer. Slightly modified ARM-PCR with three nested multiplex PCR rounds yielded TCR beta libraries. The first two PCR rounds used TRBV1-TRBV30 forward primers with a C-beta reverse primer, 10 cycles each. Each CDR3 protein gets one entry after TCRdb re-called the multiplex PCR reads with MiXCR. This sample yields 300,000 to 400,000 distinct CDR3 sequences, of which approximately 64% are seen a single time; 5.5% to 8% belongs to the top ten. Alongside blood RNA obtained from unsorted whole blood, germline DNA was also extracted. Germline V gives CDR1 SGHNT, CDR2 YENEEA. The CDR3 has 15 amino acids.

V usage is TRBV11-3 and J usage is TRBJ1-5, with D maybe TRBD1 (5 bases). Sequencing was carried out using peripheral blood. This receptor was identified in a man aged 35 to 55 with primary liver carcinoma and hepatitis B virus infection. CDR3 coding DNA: TGTACCAGCAGCTTAGATCTGGGGGTGGCTCAGCCCCAGCATTTT. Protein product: CTSSLDLGVAQPQHF.